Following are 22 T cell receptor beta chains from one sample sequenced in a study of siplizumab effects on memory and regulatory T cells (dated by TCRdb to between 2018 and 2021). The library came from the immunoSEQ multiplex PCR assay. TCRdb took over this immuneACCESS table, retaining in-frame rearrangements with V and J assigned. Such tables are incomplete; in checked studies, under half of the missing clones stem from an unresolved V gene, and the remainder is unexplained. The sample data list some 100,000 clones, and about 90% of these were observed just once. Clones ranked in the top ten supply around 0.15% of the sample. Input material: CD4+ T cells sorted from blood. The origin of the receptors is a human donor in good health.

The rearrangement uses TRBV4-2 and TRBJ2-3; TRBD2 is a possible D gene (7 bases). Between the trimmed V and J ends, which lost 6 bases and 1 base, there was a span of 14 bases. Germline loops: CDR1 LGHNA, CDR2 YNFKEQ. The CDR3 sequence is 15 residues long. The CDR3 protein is CASRGASGGTDTQYF. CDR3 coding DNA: TGTGCCAGCAGGGGGGCTAGCGGAGGCACAGATACGCAGTATTTT.

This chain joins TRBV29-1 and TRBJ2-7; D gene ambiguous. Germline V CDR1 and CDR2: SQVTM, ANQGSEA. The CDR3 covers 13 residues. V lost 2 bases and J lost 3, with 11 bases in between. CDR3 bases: TGCAGCGTTGAACGCGGCACTCGCTACGAGCAGTACTTC. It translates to CSVERGTRYEQYF.

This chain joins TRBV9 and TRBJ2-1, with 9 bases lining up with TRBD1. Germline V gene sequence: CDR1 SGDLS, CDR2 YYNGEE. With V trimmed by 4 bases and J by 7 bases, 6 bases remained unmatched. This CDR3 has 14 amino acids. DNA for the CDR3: TGTGCCAGCAGCTCTTGGACAGGGGAGAATGAGCAGTTCTTC. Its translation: CASSSWTGENEQFF.

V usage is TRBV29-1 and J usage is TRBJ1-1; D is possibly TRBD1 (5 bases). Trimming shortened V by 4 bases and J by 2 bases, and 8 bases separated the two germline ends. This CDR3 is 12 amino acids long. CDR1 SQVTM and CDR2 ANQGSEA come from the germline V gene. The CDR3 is CSVVGVNTEAFF. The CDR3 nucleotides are TGCAGCGTTGTGGGGGTTAACACTGAAGCTTTCTTT.

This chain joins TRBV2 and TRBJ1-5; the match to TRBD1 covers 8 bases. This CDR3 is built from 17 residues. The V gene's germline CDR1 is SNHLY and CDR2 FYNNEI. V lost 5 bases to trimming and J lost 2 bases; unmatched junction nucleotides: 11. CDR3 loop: CASSPGRTGQGNQPQHF. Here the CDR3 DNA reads TGTGCCAGCAGTCCCGGACGGACAGGGCAAGGCAATCAGCCCCAGCATTTT.

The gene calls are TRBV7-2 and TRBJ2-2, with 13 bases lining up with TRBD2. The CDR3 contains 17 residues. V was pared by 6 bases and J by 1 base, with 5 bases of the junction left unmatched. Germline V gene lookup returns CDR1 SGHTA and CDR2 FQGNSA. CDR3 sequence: CASRQTSGGRNTGELFF. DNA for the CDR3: TGTGCCAGCAGACAGACTAGCGGGGGGCGGAACACCGGGGAGCTGTTTTTT.

CDR3 nucleotides: TGTGCCAGCAGCTTGTCAGAGATAGGTGGAAACACCATATATTTT. Translating it yields CASSLSEIGGNTIYF. This rearrangement joins TRBV5-6 to TRBJ1-3, with no clear D. This CDR3 has 15 amino acids. Germline CDR1 is SGHDT and CDR2 is YYEEEE. V dropped 1 base and J dropped 3 bases, with 11 bases sitting between them.

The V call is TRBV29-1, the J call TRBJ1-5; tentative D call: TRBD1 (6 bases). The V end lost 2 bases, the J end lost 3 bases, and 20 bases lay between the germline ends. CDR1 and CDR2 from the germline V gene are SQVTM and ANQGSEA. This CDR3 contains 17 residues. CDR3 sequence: CSVEHRGGSGPNQPQHF. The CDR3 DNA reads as TGCAGCGTTGAACACCGAGGGGGGTCGGGACCCAATCAGCCCCAGCATTTT.

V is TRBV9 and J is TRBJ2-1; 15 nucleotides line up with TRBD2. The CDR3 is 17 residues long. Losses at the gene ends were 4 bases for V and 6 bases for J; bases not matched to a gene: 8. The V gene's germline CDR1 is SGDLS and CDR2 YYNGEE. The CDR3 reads CASSSRTSGGASNEQFF. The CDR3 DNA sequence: TGTGCCAGCAGCTCCCGGACTAGCGGGGGGGCGAGCAATGAGCAGTTCTTC.

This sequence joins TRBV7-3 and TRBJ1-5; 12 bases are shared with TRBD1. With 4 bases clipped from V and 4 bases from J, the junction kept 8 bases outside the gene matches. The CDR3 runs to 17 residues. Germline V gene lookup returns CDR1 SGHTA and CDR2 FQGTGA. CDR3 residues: CASSSRRDRGLNQPQHF. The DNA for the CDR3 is TGTGCCAGCAGCTCTCGAAGGGACAGGGGGCTTAATCAGCCCCAGCATTTT.

CDR3 amino acids: CASSLRDRVDNSPLHF. In DNA form, the CDR3 reads TGTGCCAGCAGCTTGCGGGACAGGGTGGATAATTCACCCCTCCACTTT. V is TRBV5-5 and J is TRBJ1-6; 9 bases map to TRBD1. Germline-derived CDR1 and CDR2 are SGHKS and YYEKEE (reference sequence). Trimming removed 1 base from V and 5 bases from J; junction bases left unmatched: 4. CDR3 length: 16 amino acids.

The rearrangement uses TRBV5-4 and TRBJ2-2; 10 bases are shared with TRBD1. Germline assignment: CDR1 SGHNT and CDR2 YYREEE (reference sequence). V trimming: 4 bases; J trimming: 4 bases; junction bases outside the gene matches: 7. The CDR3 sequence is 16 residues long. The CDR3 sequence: CASSQRQGAFTGELFF. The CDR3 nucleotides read TGTGCCAGCAGCCAGCGACAGGGGGCATTCACCGGGGAGCTGTTTTTT.

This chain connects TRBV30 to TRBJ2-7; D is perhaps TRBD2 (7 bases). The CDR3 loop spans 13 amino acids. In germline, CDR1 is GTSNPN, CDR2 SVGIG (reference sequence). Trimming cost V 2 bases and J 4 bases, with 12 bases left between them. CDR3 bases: TGTGCCTGGAGTCGGGGGGCAGGGTACGAGCAGTACTTC. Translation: CAWSRGAGYEQYF.

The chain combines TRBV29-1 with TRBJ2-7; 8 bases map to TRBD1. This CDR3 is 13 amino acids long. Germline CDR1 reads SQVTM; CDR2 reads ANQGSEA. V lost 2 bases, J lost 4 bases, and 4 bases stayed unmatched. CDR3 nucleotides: TGCAGCGTTGAAACCCAGGGGGCATACGAGCAGTACTTC. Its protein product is CSVETQGAYEQYF.

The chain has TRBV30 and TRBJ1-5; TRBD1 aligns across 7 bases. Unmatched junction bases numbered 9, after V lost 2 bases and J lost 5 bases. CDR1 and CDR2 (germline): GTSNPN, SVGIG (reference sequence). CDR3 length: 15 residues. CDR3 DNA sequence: TGTGCCTGGAGTCCACGACAGGGCAGGTATCAGCCCCAGCATTTT. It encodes CAWSPRQGRYQPQHF.

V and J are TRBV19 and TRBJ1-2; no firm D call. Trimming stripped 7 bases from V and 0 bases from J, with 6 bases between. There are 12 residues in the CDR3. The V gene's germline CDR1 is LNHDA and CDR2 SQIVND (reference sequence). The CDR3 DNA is TGTGCCAGTAAGTCGGCTAACTATGGCTACACCTTC. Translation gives CASKSANYGYTF.

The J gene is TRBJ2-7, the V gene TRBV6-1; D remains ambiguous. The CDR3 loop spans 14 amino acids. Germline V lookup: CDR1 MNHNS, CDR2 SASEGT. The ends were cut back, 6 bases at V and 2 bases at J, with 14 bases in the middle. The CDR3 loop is CASSDAPGPYEQYF. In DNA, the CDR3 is TGTGCCAGCAGCGATGCCCCGGGTCCCTACGAGCAGTACTTC.

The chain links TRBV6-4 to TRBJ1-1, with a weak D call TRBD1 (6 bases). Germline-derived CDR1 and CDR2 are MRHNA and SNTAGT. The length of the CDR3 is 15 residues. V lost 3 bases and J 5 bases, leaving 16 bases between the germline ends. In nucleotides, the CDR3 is TGTGCCAGCAGTGAGGGGGCAGGGGTTAGGACTGAAGCTTTCTTT. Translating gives CASSEGAGVRTEAFF.

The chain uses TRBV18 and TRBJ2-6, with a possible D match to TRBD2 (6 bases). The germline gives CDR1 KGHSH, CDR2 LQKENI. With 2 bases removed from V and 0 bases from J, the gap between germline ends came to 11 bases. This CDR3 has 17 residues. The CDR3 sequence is CASSPLTGGSGANVLTF. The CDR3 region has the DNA TGTGCCAGCTCACCATTGACCGGGGGCTCTGGGGCCAACGTCCTGACTTTC.

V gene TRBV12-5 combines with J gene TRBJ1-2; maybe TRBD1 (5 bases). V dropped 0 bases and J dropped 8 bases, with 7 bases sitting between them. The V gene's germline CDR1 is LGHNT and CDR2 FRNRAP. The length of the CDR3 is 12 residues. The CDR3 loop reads CASGLVGHGYTF. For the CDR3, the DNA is TGTGCTAGTGGTTTGGTCGGACACGGCTACACCTTC.

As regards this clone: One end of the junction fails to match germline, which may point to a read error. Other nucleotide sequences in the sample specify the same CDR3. The CDR3 here is CASSSLSQETQYF. The CDR3 nucleotides are TGTGCCAGCAGTTCCTTGAGTCAAGAGACTCAGTACTTC. This chain joins TRBV6-5 and TRBJ2-5; D uncertain. Germline values: CDR1 MNHEY, CDR2 SVGAGI. This CDR3 contains 13 residues.

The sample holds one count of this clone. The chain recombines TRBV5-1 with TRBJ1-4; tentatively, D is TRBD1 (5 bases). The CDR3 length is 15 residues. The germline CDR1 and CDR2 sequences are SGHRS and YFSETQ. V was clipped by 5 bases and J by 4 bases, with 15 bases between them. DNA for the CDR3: TGCGCCAGCAGTCGGGCCGGGGGGAATAATGAAAAACTGTTTTTT. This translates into CASSRAGGNNEKLFF.